This T cell receptor beta chain is from a study of CD8+CD57+ T cells in acquired aplastic anemia. The use of genomic DNA as template underpinned the TCR beta VDJ and CDR3 profiling. TCRdb passed the reads through MiXCR, listing each CDR3 protein once. The sample has around 290,000 distinct CDR3 sequences, roughly 53% seen once. This CDR3 is 15 amino acids long. Germline V lookup: CDR1 SGDLS, CDR2 YYNGEE. V was trimmed by 2 bases and J by 4 bases, leaving 16 bases between them. Patients included in sequencing had previously demonstrated CD8+CD57+ cell expansion by flow cytometry. The chain is built from TRBV9 and TRBJ2-7, with D unclear. This receptor was taken from a human donor with aplastic anemia. Specimen: sorted CD4+, CD8+, or CD8+CD57+ T cells (not recorded which) from PBMCs. CDR3 DNA: TGTGCCAGCAGCGTCGGAAGTGGGGTTGGATACGAGCAGTACTTC. As protein: CASSVGSGVGYEQYF.